This TCR beta chain was sequenced in a study of blood T cell repertoires in COVID-19. Whole-study context: The United States, Italy and Spain supplied acute and convalescent COVID-19 samples. Nucleic acid was either cDNA or gDNA, and it came from T cells, B-cell-depleted T cells, or PBMCs.

Per the authors' pipeline: Estimates of nucleated cell counts were drawn from the amplification of reference gene primers. The data were produced by immunoSEQ multiplex PCR, yet TCRdb's version contains in-frame clones alone and is incomplete. For V, J and clone size, that table is used; D and trimming come from the DNA. The sample has 300,000 to 400,000 clones, about 83% seen once; the top ten hold 2.5% to 3.5%. The CDR3 runs 16 residues. V was pared by 4 bases and J by 14 bases, with 25 bases between. Germline lookup yields CDR1 SGHNT and CDR2 YYREEE (reference sequence). The genes are TRBV5-4 and TRBJ1-6; D might be TRBD1 (5 bases). The TCR comes from a man aged 25-40 years with active or convalescent COVID-19. The sequencing sample was made of peripheral blood. CDR3 residues: CASSIDLSATKDTLHF. In nucleotides, the CDR3 is TGTGCCAGCAGCATCGACCTTTCCGCGACCAAGGACACCCTCCACTTT. Drawing the rest from reference TRBV5-4 and TRBJ1-6, the complete variable domain is ETGVTQSPTHLIKTRGQQVTLRCSSQSGHNTVSWYQQALGQGPQFIFQYYREEENGRGNFPPRFSGLQFPNYSSELNVNALELDDSALYLCASSIDLSATKDTLHFGNGTRLTVT.